This T cell receptor (beta chain) was recovered during a study of shared clonotypes between healthy human individuals (dated by TCRdb to 2019 to 2021). As for the study more broadly: Three men and a couple of women, aged 18 to 49 years, made up the cohort. For each donor, three plates each were used for CD4 naive and CD4 memory, two plates were used for CD8 naive, and one plate was used for CD8 memory. To increase sequencing depth and limit assay-specific biases, TCR repertoire library preparation and sequencing were carried out by different laboratories using diverse techniques. To estimate repertoire size and how much clonotype sharing occurs between individuals, the study deeply sequenced the blood TCR repertoires of five healthy adults. Between about 0.85 and 8.9 billion PBMCs per donor were obtained by leukapheresis. Beyond this particular receptor, the publication reports: Sharing across a few donors was observed for 5% to 6.5% of naive CD4, over 3% of naive CD8, roughly 2.3% of memory CD4, and roughly 0.4% of memory CD8 clonotypes. Higher generation probabilities were observed for clonotypes shared by all four sorted-subset donors than for non-shared clonotypes. Naive subsets generally had larger estimated clonotype richness than memory subsets. Even with the large sequencing depth, rarefaction of the sorted-subset datasets indicated that sequencing was incomplete. Sampling was restricted to blood, and TCR repertoires in tissue are likely to differ from TCR repertoires in blood. Pairwise subsampling led to the expectation that sequencing depth would affect the degree of clonotype sharing among donors. The genetic and exposure-history diversity represented was limited by the small number of donors.

In the case of this clone: The antigen this receptor binds is unknown. It has no much larger one-base neighbor in the sample; base qualities were not kept.

CDR1 and CDR2 were assigned from the germline V gene as MGHRA and YSYEKL. Relative to germline, V is 2 bases shorter and J is 8 bases shorter, with 9 bases between their ends. From the cysteine up to the phenylalanine, the CDR3 has a length of 13 residues. Only the CDR3 part of the read is kept: 39 bases, read in frame from the first base. Donors were healthy HIV-negative adults with no recently reported acute infections or vaccinations. Only Caucasian adults living in Nashville, Tennessee, USA were represented among the donors. CD4+ T cells were enriched through magnetic negative selection, after which naive cells were positively selected on CD45RA and the remaining negative fraction served as the memory subset. After blood collection by leukapheresis, PBMCs were isolated using Ficoll-Histopaque density gradient centrifugation and then cryopreserved in the vapor phase of liquid nitrogen. Analytical flow cytometry was used to check the purity and quantity of every magnetically sorted T cell population. Genomic DNA was isolated from every sorted fraction and measured by UV absorbance on a Nanodrop 2000c.

TCR CDR3 regions were amplified from genomic DNA by multiplex PCR using the deep immunoSEQ assay. Extracted genomic DNA from each cell subset was spread evenly across all wells of several immunoSEQ 96-well plates, with each plate serving as a replicate. For sorted subsets, each replicate PCR was loaded with 200 to 250 ng genomic DNA, equivalent to approximately 33,000 T cell genomes. Purified libraries were measured with a Qubit 3.0 fluorometer, size-checked on a Bioanalyzer 2100, and measured again with the KAPA Library Quantification kit. Each immunoSEQ 96-well plate was sequenced on its own single-read 150-cycle Illumina NextSeq 550 flow cell. Under the source paper's analysis protocol: Because the immunoSEQ output held only junctional sequences and lacked quality scores, the filtering could not match the filtering applied to full-length reads. Sequences were annotated with PyIR, a Python wrapper for IgBLAST v1.9, and V/J genes and CDR3 were assigned using IMGT germline references. Reads were removed for weak V/J assignments (E-value above 1e-6), missing CDR3, stop codons, out-of-frame junctions, or ambiguous translated residues. V3J clonotypes were defined as sequences sharing an identical inferred V gene, J gene, and CDR3 amino acid sequence. The percentage overlap between two repertoires was calculated by dividing the number of shared unique clonotypes by the size of the smaller repertoire. Repertoire richness was assessed with RTK rarefaction, the Chao1 estimator, and Recon v2.1 estimates of unobserved clonotypes. For all TCRbeta clonotypes obtained by the gDNA method from a handful of donors, generation probabilities were computed with OLGA. As stored in TCRdb, this immuneACCESS dataset retains in-frame rearrangements with V and J assigned. A fraction of the clones does not appear; measured against another copy, unresolved V genes explain less than half of the discrepancy, and the remainder lacks a known reason. The V and J calls and the clone size are those of that table, but D and trimming were determined from the DNA. The sample includes 2 million to 3 million clones, with over 85% observed a single time. The top ten constitute more than 0.35% of the sample.

Rearrangement joined TRBV4-1 to TRBJ1-4, with the identity of the D gene unclear. This clonotype originated in a man younger than 30 in good health. Some clones in this sample may be carry-over from other donors' samples. Sequenced input: naive CD4+ T cells from PBMCs. According to the study, the label for this sample's cell subset or site signals: CD45RA+ positively selected. The nucleotide sequence is TGCGCCAGCAGCCAACTTGGGGTGGAAAAACTGTTTTTT. Translated, it gives CASSQLGVEKLFF.